Each of the 19 T cell receptor beta chains below was sequenced from the same sample in a study of blood T cells in healthy people across ages. Primed by a sample-barcoded 5' primer and a J-beta primer mix, a second PCR proceeded for about 7 to 11 cycles. TCRdb used MiXCR to reprocess the 5' RACE reads, holding one entry per CDR3 protein. Among some 900,000 distinct CDR3 sequences listed, 29% were seen once. What was sequenced was blood. These TCRs come from a woman older than 75 in good health.

A remark on this clonotype: Germline is not matched at one junction end, which may reflect a read error. CDR3 region: CASSIKGGTDTQYF. In DNA, the CDR3 is TGCGCCAGTAGTATTAAGGGCGGCACAGATACGCAGTATTTT. The gene calls are TRBV19 and TRBJ2-3, with D hard to call. In germline, CDR1 is LNHDA, CDR2 SQIVND (reference sequence). The CDR3 loop spans 14 amino acids.

The CDR3 reads CASSEGQHGLSPLHF. CDR3 nucleotide sequence: TGTGCCAGCAGTGAAGGTCAACACGGCCTTTCACCCCTCCACTTT. This rearrangement joins TRBV2 to TRBJ1-6, with D unresolved. Germline lookup yields CDR1 SNHLY and CDR2 FYNNEI. The CDR3 contains 15 residues. V dropped 1 base and J dropped 9 bases, with 13 bases sitting between them.

This chain joins TRBV4-2 and TRBJ2-3; possible D gene TRBD2, 7 bases. The CDR3 contains 16 residues. V lost 1 base and J lost 7, with 18 bases in between. The germline gives CDR1 LGHNA, CDR2 YNFKEQ. The CDR3 region has the DNA TGTGCCAGCAGCCAAGGTCCCACGGCGGGGGCTTATACGCAGTATTTT. This encodes CASSQGPTAGAYTQYF.

This clonotype was seen repeatedly, ten times or more. The V gene is TRBV15, the J gene TRBJ2-1, with 10 bases that match TRBD1. CDR3 length: 15 amino acids. V was pared by 8 bases and J by 7 bases, with 11 bases of the junction left unmatched. Per the germline V gene, CDR1 is LNHNV and CDR2 is YYDKDF (reference sequence). This CDR3 is CATDPGQGSFNEQFF. DNA for the CDR3: TGTGCCACCGATCCGGGACAGGGGAGTTTTAATGAGCAGTTCTTC.

The DNA of the CDR3 is TGTGCCAGCAGCTCCCTCTCGCGGGGGGGCCACTACGAGCAGTACTTC. This gives the protein CASSSLSRGGHYEQYF. The J gene is TRBJ2-7, the V gene TRBV13; 9 bases are a match to TRBD2. The germline V gene encodes CDR1 PRHDT and CDR2 FYEKMQ (reference sequence). CDR3 size: 16 residues. With 4 bases clipped from V and 3 bases from J, the junction kept 10 bases outside the gene matches.

This clonotype has more than one count but fewer than ten. In DNA, the CDR3 is TGTGCCACCAGTGATTTCATTACTAGCGGGGGGGCCTATGAGCAGTTCTTC. The encoded protein is CATSDFITSGGAYEQFF. The chain combines TRBV24-1 with TRBJ2-1, with 13 bases identical to TRBD2. This CDR3 region has 17 residues. Germline V lookup: CDR1 KGHDR, CDR2 SFDVKD. The trim removed 1 base at V and 8 bases at J, leaving 7 bases unmatched.

This clonotype occurred many times. Given a much more abundant clone one base away, this may be a read error. The chain uses TRBV6-2 or TRBV6-3 and TRBJ2-1, with D perhaps TRBD2 (6 bases). Trimming pared 7 bases from V and 6 bases from J, leaving 7 bases between. The CDR3 runs to 11 residues. Germline V lookup: CDR1 MNHEY, CDR2 SVGEGT. The chain's CDR3 is CASKEGNEQFF. The DNA for the CDR3 is TGTGCCAGCAAGGAGGGCAATGAGCAGTTCTTC.

This clonotype was detected a few times. The chain carries TRBV12-3 or TRBV12-4 and TRBJ1-1; D not certain. Trimming removed 3 bases at V and 1 base at J, with 9 bases between. The CDR3 totals 14 residues. This CDR3 reads CASSFMAENTEAFF. The CDR3 coding sequence is TGTGCCAGCAGTTTTATGGCAGAGAACACTGAAGCTTTCTTT.

This chain uses TRBV2 with TRBJ2-7; TRBD1 is a possible D gene (6 bases). Trimming removed 4 bases from V and 6 bases from J, with 13 bases in between. The CDR3 is 13 residues long. The germline V gene has CDR1 SNHLY and CDR2 FYNNEI. The CDR3 reads CASSVTGFGEQYF. In DNA, the CDR3 is TGTGCCAGCAGTGTTACAGGGTTCGGCGAGCAGTACTTC.

This clonotype has a handful of counts. The genes are TRBV7-2 and TRBJ1-1, with D tentatively TRBD1 (5 bases). The germline gives CDR1 SGHTA, CDR2 FQGNSA. Between the trimmed V and J ends, which lost 5 bases and 4 bases, there was a span of 20 bases. This CDR3 has 16 amino acids. The CDR3 region is CASSRSQGRLSTEAFF. CDR3 coding DNA: TGTGCCAGCAGCAGGTCCCAGGGTCGGTTGAGCACTGAAGCTTTCTTT.

This clonotype was observed a few times. The chain carries TRBV19 and TRBJ1-1; D gene uncertain. Trimming stripped 0 bases from V and 11 bases from J, with 7 bases between. CDR3 length: 11 amino acids. Per the germline V gene, CDR1 is LNHDA and CDR2 is SQIVND (reference sequence). For the CDR3, the DNA is TGTGCCAGTAGTATAGATCTACGGGCTTTCTTT. It translates to CASSIDLRAFF.

This clonotype appeared a few times. It may be a read error: a sequence one base away is much more abundant. V is TRBV20-1 and J is TRBJ1-2; 11 bases line up with TRBD1. The CDR3 contains 14 residues. Germline V gene sequence: CDR1 DFQATT, CDR2 SNEGSKA (reference sequence). CDR3 loop: CSARGTGGNCGYTF. The CDR3, as DNA: TGCAGTGCTAGAGGGACAGGGGGCAACTGTGGCTACACCTTC.

V usage is TRBV29-1 and J usage is TRBJ2-7; TRBD1 matches at 7 bases. The junction had 12 bases not matched to a gene; V was cut back by 8 bases and J by 2 bases. This CDR3 contains 14 residues. Germline CDR1 reads SQVTM; CDR2 reads ANQGSEA. CDR3 residues: CSIFRQGRPYEQYF. The CDR3 coding sequence is TGCAGCATTTTTAGACAGGGTCGTCCCTACGAGCAGTACTTC.

On this clonotype: This may stem from a read error, because a much larger clone lies one nucleotide away. J is TRBJ2-1 and V is TRBV15, with D perhaps TRBD2 (5 bases). V gave up 1 base and J gave up 6 bases, with 19 bases separating them. This CDR3 comprises 17 residues. CDR1 LNHNV and CDR2 YYDKDF come from the germline V gene (reference sequence). The CDR3 DNA sequence: TGTGCCACCAGCAGAGCCGCGGGTGTAGCTTTTACCAATGAGCAGTTCTTC. It codes for CATSRAAGVAFTNEQFF.

This clonotype has at least ten counts. The V call is TRBV4-1, the J call TRBJ2-5, with D perhaps TRBD1 or TRBD2 (6 bases each). This CDR3 is 15 amino acids long. Germline V CDR1 and CDR2: MGHRA, YSYEKL. Trimming cost V 1 base and J 4 bases, with 13 bases left between them. The CDR3 DNA reads as TGCGCCAGCAGCCAAGGGGGGGCGAATGGAGAGACCCAGTACTTC. Translated: CASSQGGANGETQYF.

Note on this clonotype: A much larger clone sits a single nucleotide away, making a read error possible. This chain uses TRBV4-1 with TRBJ2-7, with TRBD1 as a possible D gene (5 bases). The CDR3 consists of 14 residues. Trimming took off 1 base at V and 0 bases at J, with 7 bases between the two ends. Per the germline V gene, CDR1 is MGHRA and CDR2 is YSYEKL. The CDR3 bases are TGCGCCAGCAGCCAAGGGGGCTTCTCCTACGAGCAGTACTTC. Amino acid sequence: CASSQGGFSYEQYF.

The table lists this clonotype with a few counts. The chain recombines TRBV12-3 or TRBV12-4 with TRBJ1-3; 7 nucleotides align to TRBD1. V shed 3 bases, J shed 5 bases, and the junction held 4 bases outside the gene matches. This CDR3 has 14 residues. In nucleotides, the CDR3 is TGTGCCAGCAGTTTTACAGGGGAGCGAAACACCATATATTTT. This codes for CASSFTGERNTIYF.

This chain uses TRBV24-1 with TRBJ1-2, with 9 nucleotides matching TRBD1. This CDR3 comprises 16 residues. Per germline, CDR1 KGHDR and CDR2 SFDVKD. V was pared by 3 bases and J by 6 bases, with 10 bases of the junction left unmatched. In DNA, the CDR3 is TGTGCCACCAGTGATGCCACGACAGGGGGGTTAAATGGCTACACCTTC. Protein: CATSDATTGGLNGYTF.

With regard to this clonotype: At one end the junction does not follow the germline gene, possibly because of a read error. The chain combines TRBV28 with TRBJ2-4; D is unresolved. This CDR3 is built from 15 residues. The V gene's germline CDR1 is MDHEN and CDR2 SYDVKM. CDR3 sequence (DNA): TGTACCAGCAGGTCGACATATGGACCCAACGAAGAGCAGTACTTC. This gives the protein CTSRSTYGPNEEQYF.